The clone carrying this T cell receptor (beta chain) was observed a few times. The antigen remains undetermined. Germline V gives CDR1 SGHNT, CDR2 YYREEE (reference sequence). The length of the CDR3 is 13 residues. V lost 2 bases and J lost 7, with 10 bases in between. One entry per CDR3 protein results from TCRdb running MiXCR on the reads. Here the sample spans around 570,000 distinct CDR3 sequences, almost 40% being singletons. The sample originates from a study of T cell repertoires in cytomegalovirus infection. This TCR was recovered from a human donor in good health (CMV status not recorded). Some clones in this sample may be carry-over from other donors' samples. This rearrangement joins TRBV5-4 to TRBJ1-5; TRBD1 might be the D (6 bases). The starting material was cultured PBMCs, obtained from culture after CMV antigen stimulation. The CDR3 coding sequence is TGTGCCAGCAGCTTTGAACAGGGCCAGCCCCAGCATTTT. Protein: CASSFEQGQPQHF. Combining the CDR3 with reference TRBV5-4 and TRBJ1-5 gives the whole variable domain ETGVTQSPTHLIKTRGQQVTLRCSSQSGHNTVSWYQQALGQGPQFIFQYYREEENGRGNFPPRFSGLQFPNYSSELNVNALELDDSALYLCASSFEQGQPQHFGDGTRLSIL.